Listed below are T cell receptor beta chains from one sample, sequenced in a study of blood T cell repertoires in COVID-19. TCRdb's copy holds only in-frame clones and misses some; the assay was immunoSEQ multiplex PCR. The repertoire holds under 50,000 clones, with 91% as singletons. Sequenced material: peripheral blood. The origin of the receptors is a man between 65 and 79 years old with active COVID-19. Both conserved end residues are part of each CDR3. The order of the fields is D gene, J gene, clone size, V gene, CDR3 DNA, CDR3 protein. A D gene is named only where the DNA matches it firmly. Clone size is shown for a subset of rows, as once, few, many or a class of expanded clone.

d_gene: TRBD2
j_gene: TRBJ2-1
abundance: NA
v_gene: TRBV3-1/TRBV3-2
CDR3nt: TGTGCCAGCAGGAAGGGGACTACCAATGAGCAGTTCTTC
CDR3aa: CASRKGTTNEQFF

d_gene: TRBD1
j_gene: TRBJ2-1
abundance: NA
v_gene: TRBV10-3
CDR3nt: TGTGCCATCAGAGAGGGACAGACTAACTCCTACAATGAGCAGTTCTTC
CDR3aa: CAIREGQTNSYNEQFF

d_gene: TRBD1
j_gene: TRBJ2-7
abundance: NA
v_gene: TRBV2
CDR3nt: TGTGCCAGCAGTGGGACAGGGGTCACCTACGAGCAGTACTTC
CDR3aa: CASSGTGVTYEQYF

d_gene: NA
j_gene: TRBJ2-1
abundance: NA
v_gene: TRBV7-7
CDR3nt: TGTGCTAGCGGACCGGTGGGGCTGGCGAACAATGAGCAGTTCTTC
CDR3aa: CASGPVGLANNEQFF

d_gene: NA
j_gene: TRBJ1-1
abundance: NA
v_gene: TRBV9
CDR3nt: TGTGCCAGCAGCGTAGAACAGGTGAACACTGAAGCTTTCTTT
CDR3aa: CASSVEQVNTEAFF

d_gene: TRBD1
j_gene: TRBJ1-5
abundance: once
v_gene: TRBV30
CDR3nt: TGTGCCTGGCGGGACAGGGGCGTCGGCAATCAGCCCCAGCATTTT
CDR3aa: CAWRDRGVGNQPQHF

d_gene: NA
j_gene: TRBJ2-2
abundance: NA
v_gene: TRBV19
CDR3nt: TGTGCCAGTAGCCCGGGGGGCGGGGCCGGGGAGCTGTTTTTT
CDR3aa: CASSPGGGAGELFF

d_gene: TRBD1
j_gene: TRBJ2-1
abundance: once
v_gene: TRBV2
CDR3nt: TGTGCCAGCAGCCCACAGGGGGCGCGGTACAATGAGCAGTTCTTC
CDR3aa: CASSPQGARYNEQFF

d_gene: TRBD1
j_gene: TRBJ1-6
abundance: NA
v_gene: TRBV28
CDR3nt: TGTGCCAGCAGTTCCACAGGGGTACAAGGCTATAATTCACCCCTCCACTTT
CDR3aa: CASSSTGVQGYNSPLHF

d_gene: TRBD2
j_gene: TRBJ2-7
abundance: NA
v_gene: TRBV9
CDR3nt: TGTGCCAGCAGCGAGGGGAGTAGCGGGGAAACCTACGAGCAGTACTTC
CDR3aa: CASSEGSSGETYEQYF

d_gene: NA
j_gene: TRBJ1-5
abundance: NA
v_gene: TRBV2
CDR3nt: TGTGCCAGCAGTGGGGGGGAGGGGCGCCCGAGCAATCAGCCCCAGCATTTT
CDR3aa: CASSGGEGRPSNQPQHF

d_gene: NA
j_gene: TRBJ1-3
abundance: NA
v_gene: TRBV2
CDR3nt: TGTGCCAGCAGTGAGCTGAGTGGAAACACCATATATTTT
CDR3aa: CASSELSGNTIYF

d_gene: TRBD2
j_gene: TRBJ2-7
abundance: NA
v_gene: TRBV7-2
CDR3nt: TGTGCCAGCAGCTTAGTTGTGCCTAGCGGGGGGGACTCCTACGAGCAGTACTTC
CDR3aa: CASSLVVPSGGDSYEQYF

d_gene: TRBD2
j_gene: TRBJ2-1
abundance: once
v_gene: TRBV7-9
CDR3nt: TGTGCCAGCAGCTTAATAGCGGGGGGTTTTGGTGAGCAGTTCTTC
CDR3aa: CASSLIAGGFGEQFF

d_gene: TRBD1
j_gene: TRBJ1-2
abundance: NA
v_gene: TRBV6-5
CDR3nt: TGTGCCAGCAGTTATATTAGATGGACAGGAAGCTATGGCTACACCTTC
CDR3aa: CASSYIRWTGSYGYTF

d_gene: TRBD2
j_gene: TRBJ2-2
abundance: NA
v_gene: TRBV4-2
CDR3nt: TGTGCCAGCAGCCAACCAGTTAATATCAGACTAGCGGGGGGTGGGGAGCTGTTTTTT
CDR3aa: CASSQPVNIRLAGGGELFF

d_gene: NA
j_gene: TRBJ1-5
abundance: NA
v_gene: TRBV5-8
CDR3nt: TGTGCCAGCAGCCGGGAAAGCAATCAGCCCCAGCATTTT
CDR3aa: CASSRESNQPQHF

d_gene: NA
j_gene: TRBJ2-5
abundance: NA
v_gene: TRBV7-9
CDR3nt: TGTGCCAGCAGCTTAGATAGTGCGGGGACCCAGTACTTC
CDR3aa: CASSLDSAGTQYF

d_gene: NA
j_gene: TRBJ2-3
abundance: NA
v_gene: TRBV7-8
CDR3nt: TGTGCCAGCAGCTTTACCGGGGGGCCAAATACGCAGTATTTT
CDR3aa: CASSFTGGPNTQYF

d_gene: TRBD1
j_gene: TRBJ2-1
abundance: NA
v_gene: TRBV9
CDR3nt: TGTGCCAGCAGCGTAGGGGGACAGGGGGCTCAGCAGTTCTTC
CDR3aa: CASSVGGQGAQQFF

d_gene: NA
j_gene: TRBJ2-4
abundance: NA
v_gene: TRBV10-3
CDR3nt: TGTGCCATCAGTGAGTCCGTAGACCAGGGGTCCCAAAACATTCAGTACTTC
CDR3aa: CAISESVDQGSQNIQYF

d_gene: TRBD2
j_gene: TRBJ2-1
abundance: NA
v_gene: TRBV29-1
CDR3nt: TGCAGCGTTGGAGCCCCGCGGGGGTACAATGAGCAGTTCTTC
CDR3aa: CSVGAPRGYNEQFF

d_gene: NA
j_gene: TRBJ1-1
abundance: NA
v_gene: TRBV18
CDR3nt: TGTGCCAGCTCACTGACAATTCTGAACACTGAAGCTTTCTTT
CDR3aa: CASSLTILNTEAFF

d_gene: TRBD2
j_gene: TRBJ2-1
abundance: NA
v_gene: TRBV25-1
CDR3nt: TGTGCCAGCAGTGACTTCCGGCGGGGGGGCCGCAATGAGCAGTTCTTC
CDR3aa: CASSDFRRGGRNEQFF

d_gene: TRBD1
j_gene: TRBJ2-7
abundance: NA
v_gene: TRBV3-1/TRBV3-2
CDR3nt: TGTGCCAGCAGCCAAGCGCCAGGACAGGGCTACGAGCAGTACTTC
CDR3aa: CASSQAPGQGYEQYF

d_gene: TRBD1
j_gene: TRBJ1-2
abundance: NA
v_gene: TRBV6-5
CDR3nt: TGTGCCAGCAGTTACCAAGGACAGGGGCTAGGCTACACCTTC
CDR3aa: CASSYQGQGLGYTF

d_gene: TRBD1
j_gene: TRBJ2-2
abundance: NA
v_gene: TRBV7-9
CDR3nt: TGTGCCAGCAGCTTAAACTCAGGGGGCACCGGGGAGCTGTTTTTT
CDR3aa: CASSLNSGGTGELFF

d_gene: NA
j_gene: TRBJ1-1
abundance: NA
v_gene: TRBV5-6
CDR3nt: TGTGCCAGCAGCTTGACCGCGGTAGTGAACACTGAAGCTTTCTTT
CDR3aa: CASSLTAVVNTEAFF

d_gene: TRBD1
j_gene: TRBJ1-5
abundance: NA
v_gene: TRBV7-2
CDR3nt: TGTGCCAGCAGGACCACAGGGGGCAATCAGCCCCAGCATTTT
CDR3aa: CASRTTGGNQPQHF